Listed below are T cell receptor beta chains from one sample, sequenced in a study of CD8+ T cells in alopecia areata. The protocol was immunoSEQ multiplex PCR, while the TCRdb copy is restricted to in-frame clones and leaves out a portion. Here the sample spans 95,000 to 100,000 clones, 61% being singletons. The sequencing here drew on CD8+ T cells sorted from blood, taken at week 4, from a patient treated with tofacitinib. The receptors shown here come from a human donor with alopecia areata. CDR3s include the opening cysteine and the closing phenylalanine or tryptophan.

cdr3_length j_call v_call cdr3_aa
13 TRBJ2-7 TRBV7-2 CASGVWLYNEQYF
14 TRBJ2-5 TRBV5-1 CASSPGAGDETQYF
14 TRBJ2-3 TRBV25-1 CASSDGGLVDTQYF
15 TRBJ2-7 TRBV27 CASSLSTGLSYEQYF
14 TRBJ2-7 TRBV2 CASSWDREDYEQYF
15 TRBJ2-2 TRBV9 CASSVGQGVTGELFF
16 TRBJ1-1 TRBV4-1 CASSQVPPGMNTEAFF
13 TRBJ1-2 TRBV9 CASNTRDRDGYTF
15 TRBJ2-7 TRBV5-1 CASSLVGGSSYEQYF
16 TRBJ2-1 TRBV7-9 CASSLGVGSSYNEQFF
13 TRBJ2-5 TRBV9 CASSVTGKETQYF
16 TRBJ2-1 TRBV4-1 CASSQDQGSSYNEQFF
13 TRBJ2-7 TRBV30 CAWSRDLNYEQYF
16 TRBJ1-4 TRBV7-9 CASSPAAGEANEKLFF
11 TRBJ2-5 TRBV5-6 CASSQSGGLYF
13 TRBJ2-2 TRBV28 CASSLRSTGELFF
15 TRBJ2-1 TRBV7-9 CASSSDYRSYNEQFF
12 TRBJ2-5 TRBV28 CASSFQGETQYF
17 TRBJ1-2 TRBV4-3 CASSQDRSSGWDYGYTF
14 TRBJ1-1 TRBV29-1 CSVDSRDRANEAFF
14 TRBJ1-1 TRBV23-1 CASSQGVLGTEAFF
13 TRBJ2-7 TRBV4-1 CASKGQGVGEQYF
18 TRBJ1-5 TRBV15 CATSRDWNRGRGNQPQHF
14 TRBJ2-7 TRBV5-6 CASSWSGSINEQYF
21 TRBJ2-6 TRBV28 CASSFALDRGHQSSGANVLTF
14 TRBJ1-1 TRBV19 CASSMNRANTEAFF
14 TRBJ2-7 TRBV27 CASARDTPSYEQYF
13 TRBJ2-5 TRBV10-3 CAISGDRVETQYF
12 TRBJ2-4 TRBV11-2 CASSPTQNIQYF
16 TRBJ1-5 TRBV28 CASIHGTVVSNQPQHF
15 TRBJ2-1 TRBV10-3 CAIAGTGSTYNEQFF
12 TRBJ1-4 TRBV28 CASSLTREKLFF